A selection of T cell receptor beta chains follows, all from one sample in a study of CD8 T cells in Susac syndrome. One entry per CDR3 protein, called by TCRdb with MiXCR from the immunoSEQ multiplex PCR reads. The sample contains 120,000 or so distinct CDR3 sequences, 90% to 95% of which appear only once. The specimen sequenced was CD8+ T cells from PBMCs. These receptors were taken from a human donor with Susac syndrome. CDR3s include the opening cysteine and the closing phenylalanine or tryptophan. D genes are given only for firm matches. The size field is filled for only some rows; it gives once, few, many or a size class.

D | size | J | V | DNA | CDR3
NA | NA | TRBJ1-5 | TRBV20-1 | TGCAGTGCTAGACAGGGCTTCGAGGCGGGTCAGCCCCAGCATTTT | CSARQGFEAGQPQHF
TRBD1 | NA | TRBJ2-5 | TRBV2 | TGTGCCAGCAGTACAGGGGTACAAGAGACCCAGTACTTC | CASSTGVQETQYF
TRBD1 | NA | TRBJ2-5 | TRBV12-3/TRBV12-4 | TGTGCCAGCAGTTCAGGGTCGGGACAGGGCGAGACCCAGTACTTC | CASSSGSGQGETQYF
NA | NA | TRBJ2-7 | TRBV14 | TGTGCCAGCAGCCAACAACCCCGAGGGGCGTACGAGCAGTACTTC | CASSQQPRGAYEQYF
NA | NA | TRBJ1-1 | TRBV24-1 | TGTGCCACCAGTGATCTAGGGAGGAACACTGAAGCTTTCTTT | CATSDLGRNTEAFF
TRBD2 | NA | TRBJ2-1 | TRBV3-1 | TGTGCCAGCAGCCCAGCGGGGGTGTACGGCTCCTACAATGAGCAGTTCTTC | CASSPAGVYGSYNEQFF
NA | once | TRBJ2-3 | TRBV11-2 | TGTGCCAGCAGCTTCTTCCGGAGGCCGACGGTGACTAGCACAGATACGCAGTATTTT | CASSFFRRPTVTSTDTQYF
TRBD2 | NA | TRBJ2-3 | TRBV4-2 | TGTGCCAGCAGCCAAGCGAATATAAAACTAGCGGGGGGCGCTTATACGCAGTATTTT | CASSQANIKLAGGAYTQYF
NA | NA | TRBJ2-1 | TRBV20-1 | TGCAGTGCCCCGCGGGGGCTAGCCAGGGATGAGCAGTTCTTC | CSAPRGLARDEQFF
NA | NA | TRBJ2-1 | TRBV3-1 | TGTGCCAGCAGCCAAGAGCCAGGGGGGGAGTACAATGAGCAGTTCTTC | CASSQEPGGEYNEQFF
TRBD2 | NA | TRBJ2-3 | TRBV27 | TGTGCCAGCAGTTGGCGGGGGGACACAGATACGCAGTATTTT | CASSWRGDTDTQYF
NA | NA | TRBJ2-7 | TRBV5-4 | TGTGCCAGCAGCTTGATCAGACTAGGGACCTACGAGCAGTACTTC | CASSLIRLGTYEQYF
NA | NA | TRBJ2-2 | TRBV12-3/TRBV12-4 | TGTGCCATCGAGACGATTAGGGAGCTGTTTTTT | CAIETIRELFF
NA | NA | TRBJ1-2 | TRBV29-1 | TGCAGCGTCGTTACAGAGCACTATGGCTACACCTTC | CSVVTEHYGYTF
TRBD2 | NA | TRBJ2-3 | TRBV12-3/TRBV12-4 | TGTGCCAGCACCCTTCTAGCGGGGATACAGACAGATACGCAGTATTTT | CASTLLAGIQTDTQYF
NA | NA | TRBJ1-1 | TRBV10-2 | TGCGCCAGCAGTGAATCCAGGGAATCTGAAGCTTTCTTT | CASSESRESEAFF
NA | NA | TRBJ2-5 | TRBV29-1 | TGCAGCGTTGAAGCCGAAGAGACCCAGTACTTC | CSVEAEETQYF
NA | NA | TRBJ2-5 | TRBV9 | TGTGCCAGCAGCGTTGATAGCGAAGAGACCCAGTACTTC | CASSVDSEETQYF
TRBD1 | NA | TRBJ1-2 | TRBV7-9 | TGTGCCAGCAGCACCGGGACAGGCTATGGCTACACCTTC | CASSTGTGYGYTF
NA | NA | TRBJ2-3 | TRBV29-1 | TGCAGCGTTGATCCGGGGGAGGGCACAGATACGCAGTATTTT | CSVDPGEGTDTQYF
NA | once | TRBJ2-3 | TRBV12-3/TRBV12-4 | TGTGCCAGCAGTTTTCATCAAGGGTTCGATACGCAGTATTTT | CASSFHQGFDTQYF
NA | NA | TRBJ1-1 | TRBV19 | TGTGCCAGTAGTATATTGGGGGTGGATGAAGCTTTCTTT | CASSILGVDEAFF
TRBD1 | NA | TRBJ1-2 | TRBV29-1 | TGCAGCGTGACCGGGACAGGGGGCGGCTACACCTTC | CSVTGTGGGYTF
NA | NA | TRBJ1-1 | TRBV27 | TGTGCCAGCAGAATTGGACGGGGGAACACTGAAGCTTTCTTT | CASRIGRGNTEAFF
TRBD1 | once | TRBJ2-7 | TRBV6-4 | TGTGCCAGCAGAGAGACTACGGGACAGCATTACGAGCAGTACTTC | CASRETTGQHYEQYF
NA | once | TRBJ1-1 | TRBV7-8 | TGTGCCAGCAGCTTAGGTGGCCAGAGGAACACTGAAGCTTTCTTT | CASSLGGQRNTEAFF
NA | NA | TRBJ2-3 | TRBV7-9 | TGTGCCAGCAGCTTGGCCAGGGAGGCAGATACGCAGTATTTT | CASSLAREADTQYF
NA | NA | TRBJ2-1 | TRBV20-1 | TGCAGTGCCGGAGATTCGGTAAACAATGAGCAGTTCTTC | CSAGDSVNNEQFF